The 15 T cell receptor beta chains reported below all come from one sample, sequenced in a study of human T cells and chemical hapten exposure. Indicated time point: patch test 1, 2 weeks after DPC sensitization. The treatment denotes: therapeutic diphenylcyclopropenone sensitization with weekly scalp DPC. MiXCR, applied by TCRdb to the RACE reads, yields one record per CDR3 protein. The table has around 340,000 distinct CDR3 sequences, under 9% seen once. The specimen comprised whole blood, sampled in connection with sensitization to the hapten diphenylcyclopropenone (DPC). The receptor set was obtained from a woman between 18 and 30 years old with alopecia areata. Some clones in this sample may be carry-over from other donors' samples.

J is TRBJ1-6 and V is TRBV9; a weak D match, TRBD1 (6 bases). Germline CDR1 is SGDLS and CDR2 is YYNGEE. The V end lost 3 bases, the J end lost 4 bases, and 14 bases lay between the germline ends. This CDR3 contains 16 residues. The CDR3 DNA is TGTGCCAGCAGCGCCGAAGGACAGTTATATAATTCACCCCTCCACTTT. It translates to CASSAEGQLYNSPLHF.

This clonotype was detected only a few times. The chain has TRBV20-1 and TRBJ1-4; D remains unclear. V dropped 4 bases and J dropped 6 bases, with 15 bases sitting between them. CDR1 is DFQATT, CDR2 SNEGSKA, per germline (reference sequence). The CDR3 is 14 residues long. This CDR3 is CSAIWTMGDEKLFF. The CDR3 DNA sequence: TGCAGTGCTATCTGGACTATGGGCGATGAAAAACTGTTTTTT.

This clonotype has only a few counts. The J gene is TRBJ1-1, the V gene TRBV2; possible D gene TRBD1, 5 bases. Germline V gene data show CDR1 as SNHLY and CDR2 as FYNNEI. The CDR3 covers 13 residues. V lost 0 bases, J lost 3 bases, and 5 bases lay in between. The CDR3: CASSEAGDTEAFF. The CDR3 coding sequence is TGTGCCAGCAGTGAAGCAGGGGACACTGAAGCTTTCTTT. The full variable domain, in which reference TRBV2 and TRBJ1-1 provide the parts outside the CDR3, is EPEVTQTPSHQVTQMGQEVILRCVPISNHLYFYWYRQILGQKVEFLVSFYNNEISEKSEIFDDQFSVERPDGSNFTLKIRSTKLEDSAMYFCASSEAGDTEAFFGQGTRLTVV.

This clonotype has at least ten counts. V usage is TRBV12-3 or TRBV12-4 and J usage is TRBJ2-7; TRBD1 might be the D (5 bases). V lost 4 bases, J lost 0 bases, and 13 bases lay in between. This CDR3 region has 15 residues. CDR3: CASSSSYRSSYEQYF. CDR3 in DNA: TGTGCCAGCAGTTCTAGTTACAGGAGCTCCTACGAGCAGTACTTC.

The V call is TRBV15, the J call TRBJ2-3, with 10 bases that match TRBD2. The CDR3 runs 17 residues. Per the germline V gene, CDR1 is LNHNV and CDR2 is YYDKDF (reference sequence). Losses at the gene ends were 0 bases for V and 3 bases for J; bases not matched to a gene: 6. CDR3 nucleotides: TGTGCCACCAGCAGAGATTCTGAACTAGCGGGGACAGATACGCAGTATTTT. Encoded protein: CATSRDSELAGTDTQYF.

This clonotype turned up a few times. This chain uses TRBV15 with TRBJ2-7; D perhaps matches TRBD1 (5 bases). Germline CDR1 and CDR2: LNHNV and YYDKDF (reference sequence). With 3 bases removed from V and 13 bases from J, the gap between germline ends came to 16 bases. The CDR3 sequence is 12 residues long. CDR3 amino acids: CATSSGGQGFYF. CDR3 sequence (DNA): TGTGCCACCAGCAGTGGTGGGCAGGGATTTTACTTC.

This rearrangement joins TRBV28 to TRBJ2-1; D ambiguous. Germline-derived CDR1 and CDR2 are MDHEN and SYDVKM. The V end was cut by 6 bases, the J end by 3 bases, with 15 bases between. The CDR3 contains 15 residues. The CDR3 DNA sequence: TGTGCCAGCAGCCCCGGCCCCTCGGACTACAATGAGCAGTTCTTC. This sequence encodes CASSPGPSDYNEQFF.

This clonotype appeared a few times. V usage is TRBV4-3 and J usage is TRBJ1-1; D not resolved. Trimming shortened V by 0 bases and J by 0 bases, and 8 bases separated the two germline ends. From germline, CDR1 is LGHNA and CDR2 YSLEER. This CDR3 region has 15 residues. The CDR3: CASSQDKVLNTEAFF. DNA for the CDR3: TGCGCCAGCAGCCAAGATAAGGTCCTGAACACTGAAGCTTTCTTT.

In this sample, this clonotype turned up many times. CDR3 sequence: CASRASRTDTQYF. For the CDR3, the DNA is TGTGCCAGCAGGGCCTCTAGGACAGATACGCAGTATTTT. The gene calls are TRBV27 and TRBJ2-3, with D uncertain. The CDR3 spans 13 residues. V was trimmed by 6 bases and J by 3 bases, leaving 10 bases between them. Germline V gene sequence: CDR1 MNHEY, CDR2 SMNVEV (reference sequence).

This clonotype was seen a handful of times. This chain links TRBV28 with TRBJ2-6; D ambiguous. The V gene's germline CDR1 is MDHEN and CDR2 SYDVKM. The CDR3 is 17 amino acids. Trimming shortened V by 3 bases and J by 0 bases, and 12 bases separated the two germline ends. The CDR3 is CASSFPHPDSGANVLTF. The CDR3 bases are TGTGCCAGCAGTTTCCCCCACCCAGACTCTGGGGCCAACGTCCTGACTTTC. The full variable domain, its missing parts supplied by reference TRBV28 and TRBJ2-6, is DVKVTQSSRYLVKRTGEKVFLECVQDMDHENMFWYRQDPGLGLRLIYFSYDVKMKEKGDIPEGYSVSREKKERFSLILESASTNQTSMYLCASSFPHPDSGANVLTFGAGSRLTVL.

The chain combines TRBV6-2 or TRBV6-3 with TRBJ2-6, with 10 bases matching TRBD2. The germline gives CDR1 MNHEY, CDR2 SVGEGT. The CDR3 has 18 residues. The V segment lost 7 bases and the J segment 0 bases; nucleotides outside the gene matches: 9. DNA for the CDR3: TGTGCCAGCACCTCACTAGCGGGAACAACCTCTGGGGCCAACGTCCTGACTTTC. This gives the protein CASTSLAGTTSGANVLTF.

This clonotype has a handful of counts. The CDR3 sequence is CASSNSLLSRNTEAFF. The CDR3 coding sequence is TGTGCCAGCAGTAATTCTCTTCTCTCTCGGAACACTGAAGCTTTCTTT. J is TRBJ1-1 and V is TRBV2; D uncertain. The CDR3 length is 16 residues. Germline V gene data show CDR1 as SNHLY and CDR2 as FYNNEI. V was clipped by 5 bases and J by 1 base, with 17 bases between them.

This clonotype has just a few counts. The V gene is TRBV7-2, the J gene TRBJ1-5; D might be TRBD1 (5 bases). Germline CDR1 reads SGHTA; CDR2 reads FQGNSA. V was shortened by 5 bases and J by 6 bases, with 17 bases between the two germline ends. CDR3 size: 15 residues. CDR3 protein: CASSPLEGASQPQHF. The CDR3 DNA reads as TGTGCCAGCAGCCCCCTGGAAGGGGCTAGTCAGCCCCAGCATTTT.

With respect to this clonotype: A much larger clonotype is one base distant, so this may be a read error. The chain has TRBV4-1 and TRBJ2-1; D gene ambiguous. Germline CDR1 reads MGHRA; CDR2 reads YSYEKL. The CDR3 loop spans 15 amino acids. The CDR3 sequence is CASRQEKETYNEQFF. Here the CDR3 DNA reads TGCGCCAGCAGACAAGAAAAGGAGACCTACAATGAGCAGTTCTTC.

This chain joins TRBV7-9 and TRBJ1-1; D unclear. The germline V gene encodes CDR1 SEHNR and CDR2 FQNEAQ (reference sequence). V gave up 2 bases and J gave up 2 bases, with 12 bases separating them. The CDR3 is 15 amino acids. CDR3 in amino acids: CASSLLWVNNTEAFF. The CDR3 DNA sequence: TGTGCCAGCAGCTTATTGTGGGTTAATAACACTGAAGCTTTCTTT.